A single sample is the source of the 17 T cell receptor beta chains below, sequenced in a study of CD8+ T cells in alopecia areata. Sequencing used cDNA as its template, made by extracting RNA and reverse transcribing it. Libraries were prepared by immunoSEQ multiplex PCR; TCRdb keeps only in-frame clonotypes and omits some of them. The repertoire includes 120,000 to 150,000 clones, 80% to 90% of them detected once, and about 15% sits in the top ten. The sample in question was CD8+ T cells sorted from blood, obtained at week 0. The receptors stem from a human donor with alopecia areata.

This clone has a single count. J is TRBJ2-1 and V is TRBV10-1, with D tentatively TRBD2 (5 bases). The CDR3 has 12 amino acids. Between the trimmed V and J ends, which lost 5 bases and 6 bases, there was a span of 8 bases. Germline CDR1 and CDR2: WNHNN and SYGVQD (reference sequence). CDR3 DNA sequence: TGCGCCAGCAGTCACGGACTCAATGAGCAGTTCTTC. Its protein is CASSHGLNEQFF.

This clone was recorded only once. The chain combines TRBV5-1 with TRBJ2-1; D ambiguous. The germline V gene encodes CDR1 SGHRS and CDR2 YFSETQ. The CDR3 is 14 amino acids. Deletions cut 0 bases from V and 10 bases from J, with 14 bases between. The CDR3: CASSLESRLSEQFF. CDR3 DNA: TGCGCCAGCAGCTTGGAGTCTAGACTTAGCGAGCAGTTCTTC.

The gene calls are TRBV29-1 and TRBJ2-3; 7 nucleotides match TRBD2. The trim removed 4 bases at V and 6 bases at J, leaving 10 bases unmatched. This CDR3 spans 14 amino acids. Germline V gene data show CDR1 as SQVTM and CDR2 as ANQGSEA. CDR3 region: CSVAVGAGRDTQYF. In DNA, the CDR3 is TGCAGCGTTGCCGTTGGAGCGGGACGCGATACGCAGTATTTT.

The J gene is TRBJ2-7, the V gene TRBV4-2; 7 nucleotides line up with TRBD2. Germline V gene data show CDR1 as LGHNA and CDR2 as YNFKEQ. This CDR3 spans 15 amino acids. With 5 bases clipped from V and 2 bases from J, the junction kept 9 bases outside the gene matches. Written as DNA, the CDR3 is TGTGCCAGCAGCTTGGCTCCGGGGGGTCCCTACGAGCAGTACTTC. Protein product: CASSLAPGGPYEQYF.

This clone has a single count. The J gene is TRBJ2-1, the V gene TRBV10-3, with D perhaps TRBD1 (6 bases). CDR1 and CDR2 from the germline V gene are ENHRY and SYGVKD. The CDR3 covers 13 residues. V gave up 10 bases and J gave up 8 bases, with 18 bases separating them. CDR3 sequence: CATLEQGLDEQFF. The CDR3 region has the DNA TGTGCCACCCTGGAACAGGGCTTGGATGAGCAGTTCTTC.

The rearrangement joins TRBV7-8 to TRBJ2-2, with D uncertain. The CDR3 sequence is 16 residues long. V shed 5 bases and J shed 7 bases, with 20 bases lying between them. The germline gives CDR1 SGHVS, CDR2 FQNEAQ. CDR3 in amino acids: CASSPGLIINRGELFF. The CDR3 DNA reads as TGTGCCAGCAGCCCCGGGCTGATAATTAACCGCGGGGAGCTGTTTTTT.

This chain uses TRBV7-9 with TRBJ2-1; 8 bases are shared with TRBD2. The V gene's germline CDR1 is SEHNR and CDR2 FQNEAQ (reference sequence). The CDR3 runs 15 residues. J gave up 4 bases and V 5 bases, and 7 bases lay outside the gene matches. Here the CDR3 reads CASSPVAGLYNEQFF. The CDR3 region has the DNA TGTGCCAGCAGCCCGGTAGCGGGGTTATACAATGAGCAGTTCTTC.

This chain joins TRBV6-1 and TRBJ2-3, with D possibly being TRBD2 (7 bases). V was trimmed by 4 bases and J by 2 bases, leaving 13 bases between them. Per the germline V gene, CDR1 is MNHNS and CDR2 is SASEGT. The CDR3 has 15 residues. The CDR3 region has the DNA TGTGCCAGCAGTGCGGGGGGCGGACCCACAGATACGCAGTATTTT. It translates to CASSAGGGPTDTQYF.

This chain connects TRBV7-9 to TRBJ1-3; D call uncertain. Trimming took 1 base from V and 0 from J, leaving 4 bases between them. The CDR3 runs 14 residues. Germline lookup yields CDR1 SEHNR and CDR2 FQNEAQ (reference sequence). The CDR3 loop reads CASSLDSSGNTIYF. The CDR3 bases are TGTGCCAGCAGCTTAGACAGCTCTGGAAACACCATATATTTT.

This clone has more than one count but fewer than ten. The CDR3 here is CASSLSFSSYNEQFF. The CDR3 region has the DNA TGTGCCAGCAGCCTTAGCTTCAGCTCCTACAATGAGCAGTTCTTC. This chain joins TRBV7-7 and TRBJ2-1; no reliable D call. V was pared by 5 bases and J by 0 bases, with 11 bases between. CDR1 SSHAT and CDR2 FNYEAQ come from the germline V gene (reference sequence). The CDR3 covers 15 residues.

The CDR3 loop is CASSDVGSGGDTQYF. The CDR3 bases are TGCGCCAGCAGCGACGTTGGGAGTGGCGGAGATACGCAGTATTTT. The chain recombines TRBV4-1 with TRBJ2-3; weak D call: TRBD2 (5 bases). The germline CDR1 and CDR2 sequences are MGHRA and YSYEKL. With 5 bases removed from V and 5 bases from J, the gap between germline ends came to 17 bases. CDR3 length equals 15 residues.

The V gene is TRBV30, the J gene TRBJ2-3; 10 bases align to TRBD1. Germline loops: CDR1 GTSNPN, CDR2 SVGIG (reference sequence). V lost 3 bases to trimming and J lost 5 bases; unmatched junction nucleotides: 5. The CDR3 length is 14 residues. The CDR3: CAWRDGTGEDTQYF. CDR3 bases: TGTGCCTGGAGAGACGGGACAGGGGAAGATACGCAGTATTTT.

The rearrangement uses TRBV9 and TRBJ2-1; D assignment may be TRBD1 or TRBD2 (6 bases each). Looked up from germline, CDR1 is SGDLS and CDR2 is YYNGEE. The ends were cut back, 3 bases at V and 0 bases at J, with 22 bases in the middle. CDR3 length: 19 residues. In DNA form, the CDR3 reads TGTGCCAGCAGCGCTCCTTCTGGGGGGCTACCCAGCTCCTACAATGAGCAGTTCTTC. This codes for CASSAPSGGLPSSYNEQFF.

The chain is built from TRBV7-8 and TRBJ2-7, with D hard to call. Between the trimmed V and J ends, which lost 5 bases and 2 bases, there was a span of 10 bases. The CDR3 sequence is 13 residues long. CDR1 and CDR2 from the germline V gene are SGHVS and FQNEAQ. CDR3 amino acids: CASSPAPTYEQYF. The DNA for the CDR3 is TGTGCCAGCAGCCCCGCGCCAACCTACGAGCAGTACTTC.

This chain links TRBV2 with TRBJ2-7; 7 nucleotides match TRBD1. CDR3 length equals 15 residues. Germline V gene lookup returns CDR1 SNHLY and CDR2 FYNNEI. The V gene end was trimmed by 6 bases and the J gene end by 2 bases; junction bases not matched to a gene: 10. CDR3 coding DNA: TGTGCCAGCAGAGTGGCCGGGACAGCAACCTACGAGCAGTACTTC. Translation: CASRVAGTATYEQYF.

CDR3 in amino acids: CASSQDMRSQETQYF. Here the CDR3 DNA reads TGTGCCAGCAGCCAAGATATGCGTTCCCAAGAGACCCAGTACTTC. V and J are TRBV4-2 and TRBJ2-5; no clear D. Trimming stripped 0 bases from V and 1 base from J, with 9 bases between. CDR1 and CDR2 from the germline V gene are LGHNA and YNFKEQ. CDR3 length equals 15 residues.

This clone showed up just once. The J gene is TRBJ2-3, the V gene TRBV11-3; D is ambiguous. CDR3 length equals 15 residues. V lost 2 bases and J 5 bases, leaving 14 bases between the germline ends. Per germline, CDR1 SGHNT and CDR2 YENEEA. The DNA for the CDR3 is TGTGCCAGCAGCTTAACCTTAGGGAAGGTAGATACGCAGTATTTT. It yields the protein CASSLTLGKVDTQYF.